Below are 20 T cell receptor beta chains sequenced from a single sample in a study of shared clonotypes between healthy human individuals. Libraries were prepared by immunoSEQ multiplex PCR; TCRdb keeps only in-frame clonotypes and omits some of them. The sample lists 2.3 million or so clones, 93% occurring once. Material: naive CD4+ T cells from PBMCs. Subset described: CD45RA+ positively selected. These receptors were collected from a man between 18 and 29 years old in good health. Some clones in this sample may be carry-over from other donors' samples.

Points on this clone: This sample also contains other DNA sequences that code for the same CDR3. This sequence joins TRBV10-3 and TRBJ2-6, with D unclear. Germline loops: CDR1 ENHRY, CDR2 SYGVKD. The CDR3 sequence is 14 residues long. V shed 0 bases and J shed 4 bases, with 4 bases lying between them. The CDR3 here is CAISESSGANVLTF. CDR3 nucleotides: TGTGCCATCAGTGAGTCTTCCGGGGCCAACGTCCTGACTTTC.

The chain is built from TRBV5-1 and TRBJ2-2; TRBD2 matches 11 bases. This CDR3 is built from 18 residues. Trimming cost V 4 bases and J 1 base; bases outside gene matches: 9. Per germline, CDR1 SGHRS and CDR2 YFSETQ. CDR3 protein: CASSPQLAGAGNTGELFF. In DNA form, the CDR3 reads TGCGCCAGCAGCCCTCAACTAGCGGGAGCGGGGAACACCGGGGAGCTGTTTTTT.

A word on this clone: One junction end does not reproduce the germline sequence, and a read error may be involved. The chain is built from TRBV9 and TRBJ2-7, with TRBD1 matching over 7 bases. CDR3 length equals 15 residues. From germline, CDR1 is SGDLS and CDR2 YYNGEE. CDR3 residues: CASSAGQWTSHEQYF. CDR3 in DNA: TGTGCCAGCAGCGCGGGACAGTGGACCTCCCACGAGCAGTACTTC.

The chain joins TRBV15 to TRBJ2-1; 9 nucleotides align to TRBD1. J was trimmed by 5 bases and V by 3 bases; bases with no gene match: 11. The CDR3 spans 17 residues. Per germline, CDR1 LNHNV and CDR2 YYDKDF (reference sequence). CDR3 region: CATSSNRGTGHHNEQFF. CDR3 sequence (DNA): TGTGCCACCAGCAGCAACCGAGGGACAGGGCATCACAATGAGCAGTTCTTC.

V and J are TRBV5-1 and TRBJ1-1; TRBD1 is a possible D gene (5 bases). V shed 6 bases and J shed 0 bases, with 12 bases lying between them. Germline CDR1 reads SGHRS; CDR2 reads YFSETQ. CDR3 length: 14 amino acids. CDR3 DNA sequence: TGCGCCAGCACCAAGGGGAACATGAACACTGAAGCTTTCTTT. As protein: CASTKGNMNTEAFF.

The gene calls are TRBV15 and TRBJ2-7, with 8 bases that match TRBD1. V shed 1 base, J shed 5 bases, and the junction held 4 bases outside the gene matches. Germline CDR1 and CDR2: LNHNV and YYDKDF (reference sequence). The CDR3 has 14 amino acids. The CDR3 sequence is CATSRAGGGDEQYF. DNA for the CDR3: TGTGCCACCAGCAGAGCAGGGGGCGGCGACGAGCAGTACTTC.

The rearrangement links TRBV19 to TRBJ2-3; TRBD1 aligns across 8 bases. V was clipped by 5 bases and J by 2 bases; unmatched bases: 6. CDR1 LNHDA and CDR2 SQIVND come from the germline V gene (reference sequence). The CDR3 is 15 amino acids. The CDR3, as DNA: TGTGCCAGTAGTTTGGACAGGGTTTTCACAGATACGCAGTATTTT. It specifies CASSLDRVFTDTQYF. Complete variable domain (other parts from reference TRBV19 and TRBJ2-3): DGGITQSPKYLFRKEGQNVTLSCEQNLNHDAMYWYRQDPGQGLRLIYYSQIVNDFQKGDIAEGYSVSREKKESFPLTVTSAQKNPTAFYLCASSLDRVFTDTQYFGPGTRLTVL.

The chain carries TRBV19 and TRBJ2-1; the match to TRBD2 covers 13 bases. Germline values: CDR1 LNHDA, CDR2 SQIVND (reference sequence). V dropped 4 bases and J dropped 0; count of bases not matched to a gene: 3. CDR3 length equals 17 residues. The CDR3 is CASSRRTSGSSYNEQFF. The DNA of the CDR3 is TGTGCCAGTAGTAGAAGGACTAGCGGGAGCTCCTACAATGAGCAGTTCTTC.

This sequence joins TRBV7-9 and TRBJ2-2; D call uncertain. Germline V gives CDR1 SEHNR, CDR2 FQNEAQ (reference sequence). The ends were cut back, 1 base at V and 3 bases at J, with 6 bases in the middle. The CDR3 consists of 14 residues. DNA for the CDR3: TGTGCCAGCAGCTTAGACGCCTACACCGGGGAGCTGTTTTTT. As protein: CASSLDAYTGELFF.

The V gene is TRBV5-1, the J gene TRBJ1-2; the D is unclear. This CDR3 has 14 amino acids. CDR1 and CDR2 (germline): SGHRS, YFSETQ. The V and J ends lost 0 bases and 3 bases respectively, with 9 bases between them. CDR3 amino acids: CASSLGQADYGYTF. The CDR3 nucleotides read TGCGCCAGCAGCTTGGGGCAGGCTGACTATGGCTACACCTTC. The full variable domain, in which reference TRBV5-1 and TRBJ1-2 provide the parts outside the CDR3, is KAGVTQTPRYLIKTRGQQVTLSCSPISGHRSVSWYQQTPGQGLQFLFEYFSETQRNKGNFPGRFSGRQFSNSRSEMNVSTLELGDSALYLCASSLGQADYGYTFGSGTRLTVV.

In its sample, this clone was seen once. The chain couples TRBV5-1 to TRBJ1-4; TRBD1 matches 9 bases. This CDR3 is 16 amino acids long. V lost 0 bases and J lost 8; bases outside the gene matches: 8. CDR1 SGHRS and CDR2 YFSETQ come from the germline V gene. This CDR3 reads CASSLAGGTGREKLFF. The CDR3 region has the DNA TGCGCCAGCAGCTTGGCCGGTGGGACAGGGAGGGAAAAACTGTTTTTT.

This clone was detected only once. This chain joins TRBV6-1 and TRBJ2-1, with D possibly TRBD2 on 5 matching bases. Looked up from germline, CDR1 is MNHNS and CDR2 is SASEGT. The CDR3 sequence is 13 residues long. V lost 7 bases, J lost 4 bases, and 11 bases lay in between. The CDR3 sequence: CASIRGSYNEQFF. The CDR3 coding sequence is TGTGCCAGCATCCGCGGGTCGTACAATGAGCAGTTCTTC.

The J gene is TRBJ2-1, the V gene TRBV5-4; TRBD2 aligns across 12 bases. V trimming: 4 bases; J trimming: 7 bases; junction bases outside the gene matches: 3. Germline lookup yields CDR1 SGHNT and CDR2 YYREEE (reference sequence). This CDR3 has 14 amino acids. The CDR3 DNA sequence: TGTGCCAGCAGCCTGACTAGCGGGAGAAATGAGCAGTTCTTC. Translation gives CASSLTSGRNEQFF.

The rearrangement joins TRBV27 to TRBJ2-2, with D uncertain. This CDR3 comprises 14 residues. Germline values: CDR1 MNHEY, CDR2 SMNVEV (reference sequence). Trimming took off 1 base at V and 3 bases at J, with 6 bases between the two ends. CDR3 protein: CASSLWQDTGELFF. The CDR3 nucleotides read TGTGCCAGCAGTTTATGGCAGGACACCGGGGAGCTGTTTTTT.

The chain carries TRBV2 and TRBJ2-2; TRBD1 agrees at 7 bases. CDR1 SNHLY and CDR2 FYNNEI come from the germline V gene. CDR3 length: 15 residues. Trimming at V came to 5 bases and at J to 6 bases, leaving 9 bases not matched to a gene. CDR3 sequence reads: CASSLIGQGAGELFF. In DNA form, the CDR3 reads TGTGCCAGCAGTCTGATTGGGCAGGGGGCCGGGGAGCTGTTTTTT. Drawing the rest from reference TRBV2 and TRBJ2-2, the complete variable domain is EPEVTQTPSHQVTQMGQEVILRCVPISNHLYFYWYRQILGQKVEFLVSFYNNEISEKSEIFDDQFSVERPDGSNFTLKIRSTKLEDSAMYFCASSLIGQGAGELFFGEGSRLTVL.

V usage is TRBV7-2 and J usage is TRBJ2-5; 15 bases match TRBD2. This CDR3 comprises 16 residues. Germline trimming cut 2 bases from V and 5 bases from J; bases unmatched to any gene: 3. The germline CDR1 and CDR2 sequences are SGHTA and FQGNSA. DNA for the CDR3: TGTGCCAGCAGCTTAAGGACTAGCGGGAGGGTGGAGACCCAGTACTTC. It translates to CASSLRTSGRVETQYF.

The chain joins TRBV28 to TRBJ2-7; 9 nucleotides line up with TRBD1. In germline, CDR1 is MDHEN, CDR2 SYDVKM. The CDR3 consists of 13 residues. Trimming took 5 bases from V and 7 from J; bases not matched to a gene: 6. For the CDR3, the DNA is TGTGCCAGCAGTCGAACAGGGGGCAATGAGCAGTACTTC. It translates to CASSRTGGNEQYF.

The chain employs TRBV10-2 and TRBJ2-3; TRBD2 agrees at 14 bases. CDR3 length equals 15 residues. Germline V gives CDR1 WSHSY, CDR2 SAAADI. The V and J ends lost 6 bases and 6 bases, in that order; junction bases with no gene match: 5. The CDR3 nucleotides are TGCGCCAGCAGCATGGGACTAGCGGGAGTCGATACGCAGTATTTT. Its protein product is CASSMGLAGVDTQYF.

This chain connects TRBV9 to TRBJ1-2; 7 nucleotides line up with TRBD1. Trimming removed 0 bases from V and 1 base from J; junction bases left unmatched: 6. The CDR3 runs 16 residues. Germline CDR1 and CDR2: SGDLS and YYNGEE. The CDR3 reads CASSVAGDSYNYGYTF. CDR3 DNA sequence: TGTGCCAGCAGCGTAGCTGGGGACAGCTATAACTATGGCTACACCTTC. Drawing the rest from reference TRBV9 and TRBJ1-2, the complete variable domain is DSGVTQTPKHLITATGQRVTLRCSPRSGDLSVYWYQQSLDQGLQFLIQYYNGEERAKGNILERFSAQQFPDLHSELNLSSLELGDSALYFCASSVAGDSYNYGYTFGSGTRLTVV.

The CDR3 here is CASSFSPFPSNEQFF. For the CDR3, the DNA is TGTGCCAGCAGTTTCAGTCCCTTCCCGAGTAATGAGCAGTTCTTC. V usage is TRBV27 and J usage is TRBJ2-1; D unclear. From germline, CDR1 is MNHEY and CDR2 SMNVEV (reference sequence). The germline V and J ends were trimmed by 3 bases and 7 bases, with 16 bases remaining between them. CDR3 length equals 15 residues.